A single sample gave rise to the 7 T cell receptor beta chains below, sequenced in a study of post-analysis software for immune sequencing data. Sequencing libraries made from TCR beta cDNA carried unique molecular identifiers. Via MiXCR, TCRdb re-called the PCR reads, giving one row per CDR3 protein. The sample shows approximately 630,000 distinct CDR3 sequences, 55% to 70% of them seen only once. These TCRs are of unknown antigen specificity. Findings of the study overall: Relative to controls, patients had 4 or 5 TRBV segments at higher frequency, with TRBV5-6, TRBV5-1 and TRBV20-1 among these.

Sequenced: blood. The receptors come from a girl aged 2 to 9 with multiple sclerosis.

This clonotype has a handful of counts. The chain links TRBV5-1 to TRBJ1-2; D not resolved. The germline gives CDR1 SGHRS, CDR2 YFSETQ. This CDR3 spans 13 amino acids. Trimming shortened V by 3 bases and J by 8 bases, and 14 bases separated the two germline ends. CDR3 protein: CASSSEGLRGYTF. The CDR3 nucleotides read TGCGCCAGCAGCTCCGAAGGCCTGAGGGGCTACACCTTC.

This rearrangement joins TRBV6-6 to TRBJ2-7, with D possibly matching TRBD1 (6 bases). The assigned J gene may be wrong: the sequence end matches TRBJ2-5 better. The germline V gene encodes CDR1 MNHNY and CDR2 SVGAGI (reference sequence). CDR3 length: 14 amino acids. The CDR3 DNA follows: TGTGCCAGCAGTTACGGGGCAGGGGCAGAGACCCAGTACTTC. Its translation is CASSYGAGAETQYF.

This chain joins TRBV9 and TRBJ2-5; a weak D match, TRBD1 (5 bases). Trimming removed 0 bases at V and 4 bases at J, with 7 bases between. The germline gives CDR1 SGDLS, CDR2 YYNGEE. The CDR3 covers 13 residues. The DNA of the CDR3 is TGTGCCAGCAGCGTAGCTCAGGGAGAGACCCAGTACTTC. Translation gives CASSVAQGETQYF.

The chain links TRBV27 to TRBJ2-3, with 11 bases that match TRBD1. V dropped 7 bases and J dropped 8; count of bases not matched to a gene: 11. Germline CDR1 reads MNHEY; CDR2 reads SMNVEV (reference sequence). The CDR3 length is 15 residues. CDR3 in amino acids: CASTRSGTGGITQYF. CDR3 nucleotide sequence: TGTGCCAGCACCCGAAGCGGGACAGGGGGAATTACGCAGTATTTT.

The chain carries TRBV5-5 and TRBJ2-1; unclear D gene. This CDR3 region has 14 residues. V lost 4 bases and J 3 bases, leaving 11 bases between the germline ends. Germline values: CDR1 SGHKS, CDR2 YYEKEE (reference sequence). The CDR3 sequence: CASSPEDGYNEQFF. The DNA of the CDR3 is TGTGCCAGCAGCCCTGAGGACGGCTACAATGAGCAGTTCTTC.

This clonotype was detected only a few times. The rearrangement joins TRBV12-3 or TRBV12-4 to TRBJ2-4; the D is unclear. The CDR3 length is 12 residues. The V end lost 3 bases, the J end lost 15 bases, and 15 bases lay between the germline ends. The CDR3 loop is CASSFEAESVYF. The CDR3 DNA is TGTGCCAGCAGTTTTGAGGCGGAGTCGGTGTACTTC.

Of note for this clonotype: Mismatch with germline at one junction end may stem from a read error. Here the CDR3 DNA reads TGCAGCGTTGTAATTCGGAACACCGAAGCTTTCTTT. Translated: CSVVIRNTEAFF. The chain recombines TRBV29-1 with TRBJ1-1; D gene ambiguous. This CDR3 region has 12 residues. CDR1 and CDR2 (germline): SQVTM, ANQGSEA.